Listed below are T cell receptor beta chains from one sample, sequenced in a study of CD8+ T cells in alopecia areata. Assay used: immunoSEQ multiplex PCR; TCRdb lists only in-frame clones, some missing. The table includes 90,000 to 100,000 clones, 50% to 75% detected once. Sequencing was performed on CD8+ T cells sorted from blood, taken at week 4, from a patient treated with tofacitinib. The receptors stem from a human donor with alopecia areata. Both conserved end residues are part of each CDR3. Each record gives: clone size, D gene, V gene, J gene, CDR3 protein, CDR3 DNA. A D gene is named only where the DNA matches it firmly. Clone size is shown for a subset of rows, as once, few, many or a class of expanded clone.

size: -; D: -; V: TRBV29-1; J: TRBJ2-4; CDR3: CSVRGGMNIQYF; DNA: TGCAGCGTGAGGGGGGGCATGAACATTCAGTACTTC
size: few; D: TRBD1; V: TRBV7-9; J: TRBJ2-4; CDR3: CASSQGQGHNIQYF; DNA: TGTGCCAGCAGCCAGGGACAGGGTCACAACATTCAGTACTTC
size: -; D: TRBD2; V: TRBV6-6; J: TRBJ2-2; CDR3: CASSPAGAPNTGELFF; DNA: TGTGCCAGCAGTCCAGCGGGGGCCCCGAACACCGGGGAGCTGTTTTTT
size: -; D: -; V: TRBV6-5; J: TRBJ2-7; CDR3: CASSYSKGGLPVEQYF; DNA: TGTGCCAGCAGTTACTCGAAAGGTGGGCTCCCGGTCGAGCAGTACTTC
size: -; D: TRBD2; V: TRBV10-2; J: TRBJ2-7; CDR3: CASSAGGIEQYF; DNA: TGCGCCAGCAGTGCGGGAGGGATTGAGCAGTACTTC
size: -; D: -; V: TRBV23-1; J: TRBJ2-1; CDR3: CASSQSRGGSYNEQFF; DNA: TGCGCCAGCAGTCAAAGTAGAGGGGGTTCCTACAATGAGCAGTTCTTC
size: -; D: TRBD2; V: TRBV19; J: TRBJ2-1; CDR3: CASSESGGPGNEQFF; DNA: TGTGCCAGTAGTGAATCGGGAGGGCCGGGGAATGAGCAGTTCTTC
size: -; D: -; V: TRBV6-5; J: TRBJ1-1; CDR3: CASSYGEGTEAFF; DNA: TGTGCCAGCAGTTACGGGGAGGGTACTGAAGCTTTCTTT
size: few; D: TRBD2; V: TRBV7-2; J: TRBJ2-3; CDR3: CASSLLQTSSGRGTDTQYF; DNA: TGTGCCAGCAGCTTACTACAGACAAGTAGCGGGAGGGGAACAGATACGCAGTATTTT
size: few; D: -; V: TRBV6-5; J: TRBJ2-2; CDR3: CASSDKNTGELFF; DNA: TGTGCCAGCAGTGACAAGAACACCGGGGAGCTGTTTTTT